This T cell receptor (beta chain) was profiled in a study of blood T cells in healthy people across ages. This clonotype was detected a few times. The antigen is unknown. There were healthy Caucasian individuals from Russia, aged roughly 6 to 100, serving as donors. Broader study findings: Naive T cell percentage showed a strong correlation with TCR beta diversity.

Sample-barcoded 5' priming and a J-beta primer mix drove a second PCR of about 7 to 12 cycles. TCRdb fed the 5' RACE reads into MiXCR, producing one record per CDR3 protein. The table lists about 900,000 distinct CDR3 sequences, roughly 50% of them singletons, with under 15% in the top ten. This CDR3 is 16 amino acids long. Trimming removed 8 bases from V and 0 bases from J; junction bases left unmatched: 10. The germline V gene has CDR1 ENHRY and CDR2 SYGVKD. The sequence derives from a young man in good health. The chain employs TRBV10-3 and TRBJ1-5, with TRBD1 matching over 7 bases. The sample was blood. CDR3 in amino acids: CAIQSRTGDSNQPQHF. The CDR3 DNA follows: TGTGCCATCCAATCTCGAACAGGGGATAGCAATCAGCCCCAGCATTTT.